The rows below give T cell receptor beta chains drawn from one sample of a study of CD8 T cells in Susac syndrome. TCRdb fed the immunoSEQ multiplex PCR reads into MiXCR, producing one record per CDR3 protein. Counted here are over 150,000 distinct CDR3 sequences, around 94% occurring once; the ten biggest clones make up 0.099%. Sequencing was carried out using CD4+ T cells from PBMCs. The origin of the receptors is a human donor with Susac syndrome. Each CDR3 is given with its conserved first and last residue. D genes are given only for firm matches.

j_gene	v_gene	d_gene	CDR3nt	CDR3aa
TRBJ1-2	TRBV20-1	-	TGCAGTGCTAGGAGACGGGACGTCGAGCGGGGGATTTATGGCTACACCTTC	CSARRRDVERGIYGYTF
TRBJ1-2	TRBV30	-	TGTGCCTGGAGTGTACCCGGCCTAAGGGCTGGCTACACCTTC	CAWSVPGLRAGYTF
TRBJ1-3	TRBV19	-	TGTGCCAGTAGTATCCGACAGGCGGGAGGAAACACCATATATTTT	CASSIRQAGGNTIYF
TRBJ2-7	TRBV20-1	-	TGCAGTGCTAGAGATCTTGTGGGCGAGCAGTACTTC	CSARDLVGEQYF
TRBJ2-1	TRBV10-3	TRBD2	TGTGCCATCAGTGAGGGCCGGACTAGCGAGTCTGGGAATGAGCAGTTCTTC	CAISEGRTSESGNEQFF
TRBJ2-1	TRBV6-2/TRBV6-3	TRBD2	TGTGCCAGCAGTCCCCGGGGGACTAGCGGGAGGGACAATGAGCAGTTCTTC	CASSPRGTSGRDNEQFF
TRBJ2-5	TRBV6-6	-	TGTGCCAGCACACGCCCTGGGGCAGAGACCCAGTACTTC	CASTRPGAETQYF
TRBJ2-3	TRBV20-1	-	TGCAGTGCCCCAAACGGGGGAACTAGCACAGATACGCAGTATTTT	CSAPNGGTSTDTQYF
TRBJ2-1	TRBV18	-	TGTGCCAGCTCACCACCGGTTGGCAACGCCTCCTACAATGAGCAGTTCTTC	CASSPPVGNASYNEQFF
TRBJ2-3	TRBV21-1	-	TGTGCCAGCAGCAAAGAAGCGGAAGCGACAGATACGCAGTATTTT	CASSKEAEATDTQYF
TRBJ2-5	TRBV2	-	TGTGCCAGCAGTGCCCTCTCAGGGGCTAAAGAGACCCAGTACTTC	CASSALSGAKETQYF
TRBJ2-3	TRBV19	TRBD2	TGTGCCAGTAGTACCGGACTAGCGGGGCCAGATACGCAGTATTTT	CASSTGLAGPDTQYF